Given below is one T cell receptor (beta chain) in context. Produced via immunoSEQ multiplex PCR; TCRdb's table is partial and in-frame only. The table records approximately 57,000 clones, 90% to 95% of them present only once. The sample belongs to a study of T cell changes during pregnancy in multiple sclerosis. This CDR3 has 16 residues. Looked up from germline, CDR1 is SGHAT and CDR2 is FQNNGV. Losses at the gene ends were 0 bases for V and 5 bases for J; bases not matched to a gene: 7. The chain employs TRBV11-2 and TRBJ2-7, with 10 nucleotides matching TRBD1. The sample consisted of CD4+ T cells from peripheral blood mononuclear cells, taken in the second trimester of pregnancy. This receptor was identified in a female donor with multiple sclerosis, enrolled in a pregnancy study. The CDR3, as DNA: TGTGCCAGCAGCTTAGAGGGGACAGGGGCAATCCACGAGCAGTACTTC. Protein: CASSLEGTGAIHEQYF.